This passage covers 20 T cell receptor beta chains from one sample sequenced in a study of blood T cell repertoires in COVID-19. Generated by immunoSEQ multiplex PCR, the TCRdb table keeps only in-frame clones and is missing some. Counted here are around 77,000 clones, about nine tenths occurring once; the ten biggest clones make up approximately 11%. Sequenced: peripheral blood. The origin of the receptors is a man in his 70s with active or convalescent COVID-19.

The genes are TRBV18 and TRBJ1-2; possibly TRBD1 for D (5 bases). The CDR3 runs to 14 residues. V dropped 2 bases and J dropped 8 bases, with 15 bases sitting between them. The germline V gene encodes CDR1 KGHSH and CDR2 LQKENI. CDR3 nucleotide sequence: TGTGCCAGCTCACCAGGGGCAGGGCGACTGGGCTACACCTTC. This gives the protein CASSPGAGRLGYTF.

This chain uses TRBV28 with TRBJ2-1; 8 bases fit TRBD1. Losses at the gene ends were 8 bases for V and 7 bases for J; bases not matched to a gene: 10. The V gene's germline CDR1 is MDHEN and CDR2 SYDVKM. This CDR3 is built from 14 residues. The CDR3 DNA reads as TGTGCCAGCGGTTCGGGACAGGTTGGGAATGAGCAGTTCTTC. Amino acids: CASGSGQVGNEQFF. Combining the CDR3 with reference TRBV28 and TRBJ2-1 gives the whole variable domain DVKVTQSSRYLVKRTGEKVFLECVQDMDHENMFWYRQDPGLGLRLIYFSYDVKMKEKGDIPEGYSVSREKKERFSLILESASTNQTSMYLCASGSGQVGNEQFFGPGTRLTVL.

V usage is TRBV5-8 and J usage is TRBJ1-1; 8 bases are shared with TRBD1. The CDR3 has 14 amino acids. V was clipped by 3 bases and J by 0 bases; unmatched bases: 1. The V gene's germline CDR1 is SGHTS and CDR2 YDEGEE. The DNA of the CDR3 is TGTGCCAGCAGCTGGGGACAGGTGAACACTGAAGCTTTCTTT. Encoded protein: CASSWGQVNTEAFF.

The V and J genes are TRBV6-6 and TRBJ2-5, with D perhaps TRBD1 (5 bases). CDR1 is MNHNY and CDR2 is SVGAGI in the germline V gene (reference sequence). CDR3 length: 14 amino acids. With 0 bases removed from V and 5 bases from J, the gap between germline ends came to 10 bases. The CDR3 is CASSYSAGWETQYF. Here the CDR3 DNA reads TGTGCCAGCAGTTACTCAGCAGGGTGGGAGACCCAGTACTTC.

J is TRBJ1-5 and V is TRBV6-6; 7 bases are shared with TRBD1. Germline-derived CDR1 and CDR2 are MNHNY and SVGAGI (reference sequence). This CDR3 has 15 residues. V dropped 7 bases and J dropped 2; count of bases not matched to a gene: 8. The chain's CDR3 is CASKPLGQGNQPQHF. CDR3 DNA sequence: TGTGCCAGCAAACCGCTTGGACAGGGCAATCAGCCCCAGCATTTT.

This clone was picked up a small number of times. J is TRBJ1-1 and V is TRBV6-2 or TRBV6-3, with 7 bases that match TRBD1. Trimming took 2 bases from V and 5 from J; bases not matched to a gene: 5. CDR3 length: 14 amino acids. Germline V gene data show CDR1 as MNHEY and CDR2 as SVGEGT. The CDR3 bases are TGTGCCAGCAGTTACCCTCAGACAGGGACTGAAGCTTTCTTT. This encodes CASSYPQTGTEAFF.

The chain recombines TRBV30 with TRBJ2-7; 7 nucleotides match TRBD1. With 3 bases clipped from V and 1 base from J, the junction kept 3 bases outside the gene matches. The CDR3 spans 13 residues. The germline V gene has CDR1 GTSNPN and CDR2 SVGIG (reference sequence). This chain's CDR3 is CAWRKQGSYEQYF. The CDR3, as DNA: TGTGCCTGGAGGAAACAGGGGTCCTACGAGCAGTACTTC.

The V and J genes are TRBV28 and TRBJ1-2, with D maybe TRBD1 (6 bases). CDR3 size: 16 residues. CDR1 MDHEN and CDR2 SYDVKM come from the germline V gene. The ends were cut back, 4 bases at V and 7 bases at J, with 22 bases in the middle. Written as DNA, the CDR3 is TGTGCCAGCAGTTCCCCATCGGGGGGCTCTGGGCGTGGCTACACCTTC. Residues: CASSSPSGGSGRGYTF.

The chain has TRBV29-1 and TRBJ1-2, with a tentative D call TRBD1 (5 bases). V lost 4 bases, J lost 4 bases, and 13 bases lay in between. The CDR3 is 13 amino acids. Per the germline V gene, CDR1 is SQVTM and CDR2 is ANQGSEA. CDR3 nucleotide sequence: TGCAGCGTTGGTGCGGACACAGGCTATGGCTACACCTTC. It encodes CSVGADTGYGYTF.

The chain has TRBV6-5 and TRBJ2-3, with D possibly being TRBD2 (5 bases). The V gene lost 11 bases and the J gene lost 0 bases, with 18 bases spanning the gap. The CDR3 extends over 15 amino acids. Germline assignment: CDR1 MNHEY and CDR2 SVGAGI. CDR3 loop: CAVTRGGESTDTQYF. CDR3 DNA sequence: TGTGCCGTAACTAGAGGTGGGGAAAGCACAGATACGCAGTATTTT.

This clone was found a few times. In DNA, the CDR3 is TGTGCCAGTAGTTCAGGAACAGGGGGATCCTATGGCTACACCTTC. Residues: CASSSGTGGSYGYTF. V is TRBV19 and J is TRBJ1-2, with 8 bases that match TRBD1. From germline, CDR1 is LNHDA and CDR2 SQIVND (reference sequence). J lost 4 bases, V lost 5 bases, and 9 bases had no gene match. This CDR3 has 15 amino acids.

The chain couples TRBV30 to TRBJ2-1; TRBD2 matches 8 bases. V was clipped by 0 bases and J by 0 bases; unmatched bases: 4. This CDR3 has 16 amino acids. Per germline, CDR1 GTSNPN and CDR2 SVGIG (reference sequence). The CDR3 DNA follows: TGTGCCTGGAGTGTACTGAGCGGGAGCTCCTACAATGAGCAGTTCTTC. Amino acid sequence: CAWSVLSGSSYNEQFF.

The genes are TRBV10-3 and TRBJ1-4; TRBD1 agrees at 8 bases. V lost 3 bases, J lost 8 bases, and 8 bases stayed unmatched. Germline values: CDR1 ENHRY, CDR2 SYGVKD. The CDR3 runs to 15 residues. CDR3 sequence reads: CAISDQGAAGEKLFF. CDR3 nucleotides: TGTGCCATCAGTGATCAGGGGGCGGCGGGAGAAAAACTGTTTTTT.

This chain uses TRBV9 with TRBJ1-2; 10 bases line up with TRBD1. The germline CDR1 and CDR2 sequences are SGDLS and YYNGEE. This CDR3 is 15 amino acids long. J was trimmed by 6 bases and V by 6 bases; bases with no gene match: 11. The CDR3 here is CASTKNLDRGNGYTF. The CDR3 region has the DNA TGTGCCAGCACCAAGAACTTGGACAGGGGGAATGGCTACACCTTC.

The chain recombines TRBV7-8 with TRBJ2-7; TRBD1 is a possible D gene (6 bases). CDR1 and CDR2 from the germline V gene are SGHVS and FQNEAQ. CDR3 length: 15 residues. V lost 2 bases, J lost 2 bases, and 13 bases lay in between. CDR3 loop: CASSLQPDRTYEQYF. The CDR3 DNA follows: TGTGCCAGCAGCTTACAGCCGGACAGAACCTACGAGCAGTACTTC.

The chain recombines TRBV6-2 or TRBV6-3 with TRBJ1-1; D possibly corresponds to TRBD1 (5 bases). Germline-derived CDR1 and CDR2 are MNHEY and SVGEGT. The V and J ends lost 5 bases and 6 bases respectively, with 16 bases between them. This CDR3 spans 14 amino acids. The CDR3 loop is CASSSAGSGPEAFF. DNA of the CDR3: TGTGCCAGCAGTAGTGCGGGGTCGGGGCCTGAAGCTTTCTTT.

The J gene is TRBJ1-1, the V gene TRBV27; 7 bases are a match to TRBD1. The CDR3 runs 14 residues. Germline V gene data show CDR1 as MNHEY and CDR2 as SMNVEV (reference sequence). After removal of 5 bases from V and 3 bases from J, the junction contained 6 bases not matched to a gene. In nucleotides, the CDR3 is TGTGCCAGCAGTCCCAGGACAGGCTACACTGAAGCTTTCTTT. It encodes CASSPRTGYTEAFF.

The rearrangement uses TRBV5-8 and TRBJ2-3; TRBD1 matches at 11 bases. The CDR3 has 15 residues. The J segment lost 6 bases and the V segment lost 6 bases, leaving 9 bases of the junction unmatched. Looked up from germline, CDR1 is SGHTS and CDR2 is YDEGEE. This CDR3 is CASTPDRGRGDTQYF. In DNA, the CDR3 is TGTGCCAGCACCCCGGACAGGGGGCGAGGGGATACGCAGTATTTT.

This chain joins TRBV30 and TRBJ1-5, with D uncertain. The CDR3 loop spans 14 amino acids. Trimming stripped 2 bases from V and 9 bases from J, with 17 bases between. From germline, CDR1 is GTSNPN and CDR2 SVGIG (reference sequence). The CDR3 is CAWSTPAGIWPQHF. The CDR3 nucleotides are TGTGCCTGGAGTACTCCGGCAGGAATATGGCCCCAGCATTTT.

This chain connects TRBV28 to TRBJ2-1; D not certain. The V end lost 4 bases, the J end lost 5 bases, and 15 bases lay between the germline ends. CDR3 length equals 15 residues. Germline CDR1 MDHEN, CDR2 SYDVKM. CDR3 protein: CASSSESHSHNEQFF. CDR3 nucleotides: TGTGCCAGCAGTTCCGAATCCCACAGCCACAATGAGCAGTTCTTC.